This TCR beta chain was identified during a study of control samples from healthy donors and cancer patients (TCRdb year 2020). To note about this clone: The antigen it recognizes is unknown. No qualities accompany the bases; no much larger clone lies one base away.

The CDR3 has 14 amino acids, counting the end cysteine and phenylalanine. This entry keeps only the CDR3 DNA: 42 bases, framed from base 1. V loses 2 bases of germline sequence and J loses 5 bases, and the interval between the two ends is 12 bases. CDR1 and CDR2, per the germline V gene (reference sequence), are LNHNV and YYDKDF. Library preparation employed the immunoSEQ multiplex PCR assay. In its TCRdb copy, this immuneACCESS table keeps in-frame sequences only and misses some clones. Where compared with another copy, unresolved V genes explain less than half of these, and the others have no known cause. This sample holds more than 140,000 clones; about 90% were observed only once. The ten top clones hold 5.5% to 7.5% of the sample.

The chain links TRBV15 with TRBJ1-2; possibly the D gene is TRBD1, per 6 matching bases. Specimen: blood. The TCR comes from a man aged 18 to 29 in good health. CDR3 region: CATSRNRGAYGYTF. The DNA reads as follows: TGTGCCACCAGCAGAAACCGGGGGGCTTATGGCTACACCTTC.